This TCR beta chain was recovered during a study of blood T cell repertoires in COVID-19. Study in general: Sample material is recorded as cDNA or gDNA derived from T cells, B-cell-depleted T cells, or PBMCs.

Original methodology: By means of reference gene primer amplification, nucleated cell counts were estimated. Measured with immunoSEQ multiplex PCR; TCRdb has only the in-frame clones, and not every one. That table is the source of V, J and clone size, and D and trimming were worked out from the DNA. Of about 55,000 clones listed, 86% are singletons. The CDR3 is made up of 12 amino acids. V lost 8 bases and J 4 bases, leaving 9 bases between the germline ends. Germline V gene sequence: CDR1 MNHNY, CDR2 SVGAGI (reference sequence). The sequenced material came from peripheral blood. The V and J genes are TRBV6-6 and TRBJ2-1, with a weak D call TRBD1 (6 bases). The TCR originated in a woman of 80 years or more with acute or convalescent COVID-19. CDR3 sequence reads: CASFDRYNEQFF. CDR3 DNA: TGTGCCAGCTTCGACAGGTACAATGAGCAGTTCTTC.